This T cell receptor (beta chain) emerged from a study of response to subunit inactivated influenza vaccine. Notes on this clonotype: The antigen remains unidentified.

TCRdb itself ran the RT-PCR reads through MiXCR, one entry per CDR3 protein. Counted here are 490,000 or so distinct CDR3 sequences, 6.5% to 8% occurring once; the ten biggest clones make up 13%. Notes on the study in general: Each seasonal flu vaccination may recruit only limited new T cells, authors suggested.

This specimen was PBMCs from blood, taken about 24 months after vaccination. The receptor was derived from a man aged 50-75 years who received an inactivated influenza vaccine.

The CDR3 reads CASSTRTGASTDTQYF. CDR3 bases: TGTGCCAGCAGCACGAGGACAGGGGCTAGCACAGATACGCAGTATTTT. The chain recombines TRBV28 with TRBJ2-3, with 9 bases that match TRBD1. The CDR3 totals 16 residues. The V and J ends lost 6 bases and 0 bases, in that order; junction bases with no gene match: 7. Looked up from germline, CDR1 is MDHEN and CDR2 is SYDVKM. The full variable domain, rest sourced from reference TRBV28 and TRBJ2-3, is DVKVTQSSRYLVKRTGEKVFLECVQDMDHENMFWYRQDPGLGLRLIYFSYDVKMKEKGDIPEGYSVSREKKERFSLILESASTNQTSMYLCASSTRTGASTDTQYFGPGTRLTVL.